This record covers a single T cell receptor (beta chain). The antigen is unknown. The record originates from a study of T-cell memory formation after mild COVID-19. Study results and caveats: Later expanders leaned CD4+, whereas day 15 to 85 contracting clones were balanced CD4/CD8. Some SARS-CoV-2-responding clones were already detected in memory before infection.

V was pared by 1 base and J by 6 bases, with 10 bases between. The CDR3 contains 15 residues. Germline-derived CDR1 and CDR2 are KGHSH and LQKENI. TCRdb re-called the 5' RACE reads with MiXCR, one entry per CDR3 protein. Counted here are under 650,000 distinct CDR3 sequences, over 15% occurring once; the ten biggest clones make up about 12%. The receptor comes from an adult woman who had mild COVID-19 (a few samples of this study predate the infection). Cell type and time point are not known. The rearrangement uses TRBV18 and TRBJ2-6, with D possibly matching TRBD1 (6 bases). The sequencing input was PBMCs or a T cell subset sorted from them (not recorded which). The CDR3: CASSPQGVVANVLTF. The CDR3 nucleotides read TGTGCCAGCTCACCACAGGGGGTTGTGGCCAACGTCCTGACTTTC.